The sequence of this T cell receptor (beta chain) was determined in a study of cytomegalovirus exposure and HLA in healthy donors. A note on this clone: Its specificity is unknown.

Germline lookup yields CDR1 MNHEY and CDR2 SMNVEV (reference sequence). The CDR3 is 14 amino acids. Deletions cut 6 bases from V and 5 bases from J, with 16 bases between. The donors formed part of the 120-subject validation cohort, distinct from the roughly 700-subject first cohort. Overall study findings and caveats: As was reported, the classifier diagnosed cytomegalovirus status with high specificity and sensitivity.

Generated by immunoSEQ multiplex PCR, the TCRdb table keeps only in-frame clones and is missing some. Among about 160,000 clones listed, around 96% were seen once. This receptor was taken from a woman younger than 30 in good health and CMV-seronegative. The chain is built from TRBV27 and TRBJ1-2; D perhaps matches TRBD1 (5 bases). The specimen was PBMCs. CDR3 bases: TGTGCCAGCAGCTGGGGACTGAGAGGTTATGGCTACACCTTC. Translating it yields CASSWGLRGYGYTF.